Detailed here is one TCR beta chain. Its specificity is not known. The sample belongs to a study of siplizumab effects on memory and regulatory T cells. Whole-study results and caveats: Alloreactive sequences that could be traced to unstimulated CD4+ memory cells showed a significant reduction under siplizumab. Both greater diversity than memory cells and a major contribution to the alloresponse seemed to characterize naive T cells. The Treg-derived share of mappable alloreactive CD4+ clones averaged roughly 69% with siplizumab and around 26% in controls.

The CDR3 contains 14 residues. The V end was cut by 0 bases, the J end by 6 bases, with 11 bases between. CDR1 is SGDLS, CDR2 YYNGEE, per germline. Assayed TCR templates numbered about 10^5 for each sample. TCRdb's copy holds only in-frame clones and misses some; the assay was immunoSEQ multiplex PCR. The profile shows fewer than 85,000 clones, around 90% of them singletons. This sequence was found in a human donor in good health. V is TRBV9 and J is TRBJ2-3; D possibly corresponds to TRBD2 (5 bases). The sample taken for sequencing was Tregs sorted from blood. This CDR3 reads CASSVVGSDDTQYF. The CDR3 DNA sequence: TGTGCCAGCAGCGTAGTCGGTAGCGACGATACGCAGTATTTT.